The next 9 T cell receptor beta chains were all read from a single sample in a study of T cell changes during pregnancy in multiple sclerosis. Clones were read by immunoSEQ multiplex PCR, and TCRdb kept only the in-frame ones, dropping some. Altogether fewer than 45,000 clones are present, nearly 90% being singletons, with the ten largest covering more than 0.5%. The specimen was CD4+ T cells from peripheral blood mononuclear cells, collected in the first trimester of pregnancy. These receptors were collected from a female donor with multiple sclerosis, enrolled in a pregnancy study.

This clone came up once. V is TRBV5-4 and J is TRBJ1-2, with D possibly TRBD1 on 5 matching bases. This CDR3 spans 16 amino acids. Germline V gene lookup returns CDR1 SGHNT and CDR2 YYREEE (reference sequence). V was trimmed by 0 bases and J by 7 bases, leaving 19 bases between them. CDR3 amino acids: CASSLDGALRPSGYTF. The CDR3 coding sequence is TGTGCCAGCAGCTTGGATGGGGCCCTCCGGCCCAGTGGCTACACCTTC.

The J gene is TRBJ2-5, the V gene TRBV6-6; 8 nucleotides match TRBD1. The CDR3 has 14 residues. V dropped 5 bases and J dropped 5; count of bases not matched to a gene: 7. Germline-derived CDR1 and CDR2 are MNHNY and SVGAGI (reference sequence). CDR3 sequence: CASSPFGQGETQYF. CDR3 sequence (DNA): TGTGCCAGCAGTCCCTTCGGACAGGGTGAGACCCAGTACTTC.

The chain employs TRBV30 and TRBJ2-7, with D perhaps matching TRBD2 (5 bases). The germline gives CDR1 GTSNPN, CDR2 SVGIG (reference sequence). The CDR3 covers 12 residues. Trimming pared 2 bases from V and 3 bases from J, leaving 8 bases between. The CDR3 DNA reads TGTGCCTGGAGTCGCCGGGACTACGAGCAGTACTTC. Translating gives CAWSRRDYEQYF.

In this sample, this clone turned up once. The chain links TRBV11-1 to TRBJ2-7, with TRBD2 matching over 13 bases. Germline trimming cut 5 bases from V and 0 bases from J; bases unmatched to any gene: 10. The CDR3 is 18 amino acids. The V gene's germline CDR1 is SGHAT and CDR2 FQDESV (reference sequence). The DNA of the CDR3 is TGTGCCAGCAGCCCGGGGACTAGCGGGGCCCAAAGCTCCTACGAGCAGTACTTC. This gives the protein CASSPGTSGAQSSYEQYF.

J is TRBJ1-5 and V is TRBV19, with D possibly matching TRBD1 (6 bases). Germline loops: CDR1 LNHDA, CDR2 SQIVND (reference sequence). V was cut by 8 bases and J by 4 bases, with 18 bases left in between. The CDR3 totals 15 residues. For the CDR3, the DNA is TGTGCCAGTCACTACAGGGTGGGGGGGAATCAGCCCCAGCATTTT. Protein product: CASHYRVGGNQPQHF.

This sequence joins TRBV4-2 and TRBJ1-5; tentative D call: TRBD1 (6 bases). Germline CDR1 is LGHNA and CDR2 is YNFKEQ. V gave up 0 bases and J gave up 4 bases, with 16 bases separating them. This CDR3 is built from 17 residues. CDR3 loop: CASSQESTGRENQPQHF. CDR3 DNA: TGTGCCAGCAGCCAAGAATCTACAGGGAGGGAGAATCAGCCCCAGCATTTT.

The chain is built from TRBV10-3 and TRBJ2-3, with TRBD2 as a possible D gene (6 bases). This CDR3 has 14 amino acids. V was clipped by 10 bases and J by 0 bases, with 14 bases between them. Germline V gene lookup returns CDR1 ENHRY and CDR2 SYGVKD. The DNA of the CDR3 is TGTGCCACGCTCGGGAGTTTTAGCACAGATACGCAGTATTTT. It specifies CATLGSFSTDTQYF.

The table lists this clone with a few counts. The rearrangement joins TRBV6-6 to TRBJ1-3; D is uncertain. V was trimmed by 5 bases and J by 0 bases, leaving 11 bases between them. From germline, CDR1 is MNHNY and CDR2 SVGAGI (reference sequence). The CDR3 contains 15 residues. CDR3 residues: CASSPGLPSGNTIYF. In DNA form, the CDR3 reads TGTGCCAGCAGTCCTGGACTCCCCTCTGGAAACACCATATATTTT.

This clone has just a few counts. The rearrangement uses TRBV27 and TRBJ1-2; TRBD1 aligns across 9 bases. Germline V lookup: CDR1 MNHEY, CDR2 SMNVEV (reference sequence). V was pared by 3 bases and J by 6 bases, with 5 bases of the junction left unmatched. The CDR3 is made up of 14 amino acids. CDR3 DNA sequence: TGTGCCAGCAGTTTGGGACAGGGCCTTAATGGCTACACCTTC. Amino acid sequence: CASSLGQGLNGYTF.